Listed below are T cell receptor beta chains from one sample, sequenced in a study of T cell repertoires in cytomegalovirus infection. TCRdb reprocessed the reads via MiXCR and lists one record per CDR3 protein. In the table there are 400,000 or so distinct CDR3 sequences, approximately 33% of which are singletons. Material: PBMCs. These receptors came from a human donor in good health (CMV status not recorded). Some clones in this sample may be carry-over from other donors' samples. Each CDR3 is given with its conserved first and last residue. The D gene is left open where the match is weak. Expanded clones are given a class, and other clones once, few, many or no size at all.

TRBV11-2,.,15,TRBJ2-3,.,TGTGCCAGCAGCTTAGAAGGGGTCTACACAGATACGCAGTATTTT,CASSLEGVYTDTQYF
TRBV7-6,many,15,TRBJ2-7,TRBD2,TGTGCCAGCAGCCCCTTGACTAGCGAGAACTACGAGCAGTACTTC,CASSPLTSENYEQYF
TRBV10-3,few,15,TRBJ2-5,.,TGTGCCATCAGTGACCCCTTCCGTGCCCAAGAGACCCAGTACTTC,CAISDPFRAQETQYF
TRBV7-2,many,14,TRBJ1-2,.,TGTGCCAGCAGCCCAAGGACCTCAGGGTATGGCTACACCTTC,CASSPRTSGYGYTF
TRBV12-3/TRBV12-4,many,14,TRBJ1-2,.,TGTGCCAGCAGTACCTCCGACAGGAACTATGGCTACACCTTC,CASSTSDRNYGYTF
TRBV10-3,.,13,TRBJ1-2,.,TGTGCCATCAGTGAGTCGCCAGGGTTCGGCTACACCTTC,CAISESPGFGYTF
TRBV7-8,many,17,TRBJ1-6,TRBD1,TGTGCCAGCAGCTTAGCCGACAGGGTTTCCTATAATTCACCCCTCCACTTT,CASSLADRVSYNSPLHF
TRBV6-1,few,14,TRBJ1-1,.,TGTGCCAGCAGCCGCCTGACAGCGAACACTGAAGCTTTCTTT,CASSRLTANTEAFF
TRBV12-3/TRBV12-4,once,14,TRBJ2-7,.,TGTGCCAGCAGGCCAGACCAGCCCCCTTACGAGCAGTACTTC,CASRPDQPPYEQYF
TRBV7-6,.,15,TRBJ2-7,.,TGTGCCAGCAGCTTAGGGTCCGGTAGATTCTACGAGCAGTACTTC,CASSLGSGRFYEQYF
TRBV5-4,.,13,TRBJ1-1,.,TGTGCCAGCAGCTTTAACGTGAACACTGAAGCTTTCTTT,CASSFNVNTEAFF
TRBV6-6,few,13,TRBJ1-2,TRBD1,TGTGCCAGCAAAGGACAGGGACTCTATGGCTACACCTTC,CASKGQGLYGYTF
TRBV7-2,many,17,TRBJ2-7,.,TGTGCCAGCAGCTCCATTTCGCAAGGGACGACGGGTTACGAGCAGTACTTC,CASSSISQGTTGYEQYF
TRBV6-8,few,14,TRBJ2-2,.,TGTGCCAGCAGTACCAACGTCCACACCGGGGAGCTGTTTTTT,CASSTNVHTGELFF
TRBV2,many,14,TRBJ2-7,.,TGTGCCAGCAGGGTACCCTTAGCCCCCTACGAGCAGTACTTC,CASRVPLAPYEQYF
TRBV7-6,.,15,TRBJ1-2,.,TGTGCCAGCAGCACCGGATTGGGGCCTAACTATGGCTACACCTTC,CASSTGLGPNYGYTF
TRBV7-2,many,16,TRBJ1-1,TRBD1,TGTGCCAGCCGAAGGGGGGACAGGGGTCCAAACACTGAAGCTTTCTTT,CASRRGDRGPNTEAFF
TRBV6-2/TRBV6-3,.,16,TRBJ2-7,TRBD1,TGTGCCAGCAGTCTCCTTGGACAGGGAACCTCCTACGAGCAGTACTTC,CASSLLGQGTSYEQYF
TRBV7-2,many,13,TRBJ2-5,TRBD1,TGTGCCAGCAGCACACAGGGGGGAGAGACCCAGTACTTC,CASSTQGGETQYF
TRBV20-1,.,15,TRBJ2-3,.,TGCAGTGCCAGTGAGGAGCCTGCCTACACAGATAGGCAGTATTTT,CSASEEPAYTDRQYF
TRBV19,few,13,TRBJ1-3,.,TGTGCCAGTTCCGCCTCTTTTGGAAACACCATATATTTT,CASSASFGNTIYF
TRBV2,.,14,TRBJ2-5,TRBD1,TGTGCCAGCAGCCGGGACAGCACTCGAGAGACCCAGTACTTC,CASSRDSTRETQYF
TRBV11-2,.,18,TRBJ2-7,.,TGTGCCAGCAGCTTAGATTATCCCCGCCCAGGGAGCTCCTACGAGCAGTACTTC,CASSLDYPRPGSSYEQYF